What follows are 9 T cell receptor beta chains derived from one specimen sequenced in a study of T cell changes during pregnancy in multiple sclerosis (dated by TCRdb to between 2018 and 2021). The method was the immunoSEQ multiplex PCR assay. TCRdb retrieved this table from immuneACCESS and kept in-frame rearrangements only. Not all clones are present; in checked studies, unresolved V genes account for under half, and no reason is known for the remainder. The table for this sample lists around 72,000 clones; about 90% of them were counted only once. The leading ten clones occupy 0.35% to 0.45% of the sample. The input for sequencing was CD4+ T cells from peripheral blood mononuclear cells, taken before pregnancy. These receptors were taken from a female donor with multiple sclerosis, enrolled in a pregnancy study.

This chain joins TRBV29-1 and TRBJ2-3, with 11 bases fitting TRBD2. Per germline, CDR1 SQVTM and CDR2 ANQGSEA. This CDR3 contains 18 residues. Germline trimming cut 3 bases from V and 3 bases from J; bases unmatched to any gene: 14. The CDR3 region has the DNA TGCAGCGTTGAGGGGGACTCGACTAGCGGGGCCGGAACAGATACGCAGTATTTT. It yields the protein CSVEGDSTSGAGTDTQYF.

This chain links TRBV4-3 with TRBJ1-6; D may be TRBD1 (5 bases). CDR1 is LGHNA and CDR2 is YSLEER in the germline V gene. V was clipped by 1 base and J by 7 bases, with 17 bases between them. The CDR3 contains 17 residues. CDR3 loop: CASSQVVGQGGNSPLHF. The CDR3 DNA reads as TGCGCCAGCAGCCAAGTAGTAGGGCAGGGTGGGAATTCACCCCTCCACTTT.

This rearrangement joins TRBV28 to TRBJ1-2; maybe TRBD1 (5 bases). CDR1 is MDHEN, CDR2 SYDVKM, per germline. Trimming pared 11 bases from V and 8 bases from J, leaving 18 bases between. The CDR3 loop spans 12 amino acids. The CDR3 loop reads CAGLNPRAGYTF. The CDR3, as DNA: TGTGCCGGCTTAAACCCCAGGGCCGGCTACACCTTC.

The chain is built from TRBV12-5 and TRBJ1-3; D is perhaps TRBD1 (5 bases). Germline assignment: CDR1 LGHNT and CDR2 FRNRAP. The CDR3 extends over 14 amino acids. V was trimmed by 0 bases and J by 8 bases, leaving 11 bases between them. In DNA form, the CDR3 reads TGTGCTAGTGGTTTGGTAGGCAGGGCGGACACCATATATTTT. This codes for CASGLVGRADTIYF.

This clone was observed a single time. The gene calls are TRBV7-2 and TRBJ2-3; 9 positions match TRBD2. CDR1 is SGHTA, CDR2 FQGNSA, per germline. This CDR3 contains 15 residues. Trimming cost V 3 bases and J 4 bases; bases outside gene matches: 5. Here the CDR3 reads CASSLAGGASDTQYF. For the CDR3, the DNA is TGTGCCAGCAGCTTGGCGGGGGGGGCCTCAGATACGCAGTATTTT.

The chain combines TRBV29-1 with TRBJ2-3, with 7 bases lining up with TRBD2. V trimming: 6 bases; J trimming: 4 bases; junction bases outside the gene matches: 7. Germline V gene data show CDR1 as SQVTM and CDR2 as ANQGSEA. The CDR3 spans 13 residues. CDR3 DNA sequence: TGCAGCGTCTCGCCCGGACTAGCAGATACGCAGTATTTT. This sequence encodes CSVSPGLADTQYF.

The rearrangement links TRBV6-6 to TRBJ1-1; D might be TRBD1 (5 bases). The CDR3 totals 14 residues. V lost 4 bases, J lost 0 bases, and 9 bases lay in between. From germline, CDR1 is MNHNY and CDR2 SVGAGI (reference sequence). CDR3 sequence (DNA): TGTGCCAGCAGTTTACAGGCCCTGAACACTGAAGCTTTCTTT. Its translation is CASSLQALNTEAFF.

The CDR3 DNA reads as TGCGCCAGCAGCTTGGGCGGGGAGAAGGAAGAGACCCAGTACTTC. Its translation: CASSLGGEKEETQYF. This chain uses TRBV5-1 with TRBJ2-5, with D possibly TRBD2 on 6 matching bases. The CDR3 runs to 15 residues. CDR1 is SGHRS and CDR2 is YFSETQ in the germline V gene. The V end lost 0 bases, the J end lost 3 bases, and 12 bases lay between the germline ends.

The chain carries TRBV19 and TRBJ1-4; possibly TRBD1 for D (6 bases). The V gene's germline CDR1 is LNHDA and CDR2 SQIVND (reference sequence). Trimming shortened V by 6 bases and J by 8 bases, and 10 bases separated the two germline ends. The length of the CDR3 is 12 residues. CDR3 nucleotides: TGTGCCAGTAGGGACCAGGGGGAAAAACTGTTTTTT. Its translation is CASRDQGEKLFF.